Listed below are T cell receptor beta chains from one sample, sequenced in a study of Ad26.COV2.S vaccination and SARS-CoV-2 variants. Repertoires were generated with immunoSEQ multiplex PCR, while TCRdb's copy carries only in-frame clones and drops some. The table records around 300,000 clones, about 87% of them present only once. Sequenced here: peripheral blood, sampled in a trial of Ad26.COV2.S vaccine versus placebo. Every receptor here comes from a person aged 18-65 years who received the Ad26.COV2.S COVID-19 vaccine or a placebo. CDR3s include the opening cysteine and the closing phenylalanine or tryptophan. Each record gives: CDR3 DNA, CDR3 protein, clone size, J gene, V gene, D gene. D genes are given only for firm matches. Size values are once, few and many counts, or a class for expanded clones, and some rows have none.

cdr3_nt: TGTGCCAGCTCACCAGATAATAATTCACCCCTCCACTTT
cdr3_aa: CASSPDNNSPLHF
clone_size: once
j_call: TRBJ1-6
v_call: TRBV18
d_call: NA

cdr3_nt: TGCGCCAGCAGCCGAAAAGGACAGGAGAACACTGAAGCTTTCTTT
cdr3_aa: CASSRKGQENTEAFF
clone_size: NA
j_call: TRBJ1-1
v_call: TRBV4-1
d_call: TRBD1

cdr3_nt: TGTGCCAGCAGCCCGAGGGACAGGCTATTTTCTGGAAACACCATATATTTT
cdr3_aa: CASSPRDRLFSGNTIYF
clone_size: NA
j_call: TRBJ1-3
v_call: TRBV11-2
d_call: TRBD1

cdr3_nt: TGTGCCAGCAGCCTGACTAGCGGGGGTTACACCGGGGAGCTGTTTTTT
cdr3_aa: CASSLTSGGYTGELFF
clone_size: NA
j_call: TRBJ2-2
v_call: TRBV7-3
d_call: TRBD2

cdr3_nt: TGTGCCAGCAACAAAAGGACACCCCCCTACGAGCAGTACTTC
cdr3_aa: CASNKRTPPYEQYF
clone_size: NA
j_call: TRBJ2-7
v_call: TRBV6-5
d_call: NA

cdr3_nt: TGTGCCAGCAGGGGGAGGGAGTTCTATGGCTACACCTTC
cdr3_aa: CASRGREFYGYTF
clone_size: NA
j_call: TRBJ1-2
v_call: TRBV6-5
d_call: NA

cdr3_nt: TGCGCCAGCAGCTTTCCGACAGACTCGAACACCGGGGAGCTGTTTTTT
cdr3_aa: CASSFPTDSNTGELFF
clone_size: NA
j_call: TRBJ2-2
v_call: TRBV5-1
d_call: NA

cdr3_nt: TGTGCCATCAGTGAAGTTGGGGAAACAGATACGCAGTATTTT
cdr3_aa: CAISEVGETDTQYF
clone_size: NA
j_call: TRBJ2-3
v_call: TRBV10-3
d_call: NA

cdr3_nt: TGTGCTAGCAGCCGGGACAGGTTCACCGGGGAGCTGTTTTTT
cdr3_aa: CASSRDRFTGELFF
clone_size: NA
j_call: TRBJ2-2
v_call: TRBV7-7
d_call: TRBD1

cdr3_nt: TGTGCCAGCAGTTCCCCCGGGACAGGGGGGTACGAGCAGTACTTC
cdr3_aa: CASSSPGTGGYEQYF
clone_size: NA
j_call: TRBJ2-7
v_call: TRBV28
d_call: TRBD1

cdr3_nt: TGCAGTGCTAGTCGGACTAGCGGGGCCACAGATACGCAGTATTTT
cdr3_aa: CSASRTSGATDTQYF
clone_size: NA
j_call: TRBJ2-3
v_call: TRBV20-1
d_call: TRBD2

cdr3_nt: TGTGCCAGCAGCTTTTCGGGGGCGTGGGGCACCGGGGAGCTGTTTTTT
cdr3_aa: CASSFSGAWGTGELFF
clone_size: NA
j_call: TRBJ2-2
v_call: TRBV7-9
d_call: NA

cdr3_nt: TGTGCCAGCAGCTTAGCTCCGTCCAGGAGTAATGAAAAACTGTTTTTT
cdr3_aa: CASSLAPSRSNEKLFF
clone_size: NA
j_call: TRBJ1-4
v_call: TRBV7-2
d_call: NA

cdr3_nt: TGTGCCAGCAGCCCCCCAGACAGCGATAATGAAAAACTGTTTTTT
cdr3_aa: CASSPPDSDNEKLFF
clone_size: NA
j_call: TRBJ1-4
v_call: TRBV7-6
d_call: NA

cdr3_nt: TGCGCCAGCAGCCCCTACACCGGGGAGCTGTTTTTT
cdr3_aa: CASSPYTGELFF
clone_size: NA
j_call: TRBJ2-2
v_call: TRBV5-1
d_call: NA

cdr3_nt: TGTGCCAGTAGTTCAGACAGGAGAGGAGATTACGAGCAGTACTTC
cdr3_aa: CASSSDRRGDYEQYF
clone_size: NA
j_call: TRBJ2-7
v_call: TRBV19
d_call: NA

cdr3_nt: TGTGCCTGGGGCCCTGGTTGGGCTAACTATGGCTACACCTTC
cdr3_aa: CAWGPGWANYGYTF
clone_size: NA
j_call: TRBJ1-2
v_call: TRBV30
d_call: NA

cdr3_nt: TGTGCCAGCAGCACGACAGGGAGGGAAAATACGCAGTATTTT
cdr3_aa: CASSTTGRENTQYF
clone_size: NA
j_call: TRBJ2-3
v_call: TRBV11-2
d_call: NA

cdr3_nt: TGTGCCAGAACGGTTATTGGAAACACCATATATTTT
cdr3_aa: CARTVIGNTIYF
clone_size: NA
j_call: TRBJ1-3
v_call: TRBV19
d_call: NA

cdr3_nt: TGTGCCAGCAGCTCCAGGACTAGCGGGTACTACAATGAGCAGTTCTTC
cdr3_aa: CASSSRTSGYYNEQFF
clone_size: few
j_call: TRBJ2-1
v_call: TRBV7-3
d_call: TRBD2

cdr3_nt: TGTGCCAGCAGCCCAATACGATCCGGGACTAGCTACAATGAGCAGTTCTTC
cdr3_aa: CASSPIRSGTSYNEQFF
clone_size: NA
j_call: TRBJ2-1
v_call: TRBV3-1/TRBV3-2
d_call: TRBD2

cdr3_nt: TGTGCCAGCACCCCATATCCACAAAGCGGGGCCAACGTCCTGACTTTC
cdr3_aa: CASTPYPQSGANVLTF
clone_size: NA
j_call: TRBJ2-6
v_call: TRBV5-6
d_call: NA

cdr3_nt: TGTGCCAGTAGAAATACCGGACCCAGCAATCAGCCCCAGCATTTT
cdr3_aa: CASRNTGPSNQPQHF
clone_size: NA
j_call: TRBJ1-5
v_call: TRBV19
d_call: NA

cdr3_nt: TGTGCCAGCAGCACACAGGGAAACTATGGCTACACCTTC
cdr3_aa: CASSTQGNYGYTF
clone_size: NA
j_call: TRBJ1-2
v_call: TRBV27
d_call: NA

cdr3_nt: TGTGCCAGCAGCCCTCAAATCAATGAGCAGTTCTTC
cdr3_aa: CASSPQINEQFF
clone_size: NA
j_call: TRBJ2-1
v_call: TRBV7-9
d_call: NA

cdr3_nt: TGTGCCAGCAGCTTAGGGCTTCAGGCGGGGGGGCTCGATACGCAGTATTTT
cdr3_aa: CASSLGLQAGGLDTQYF
clone_size: NA
j_call: TRBJ2-3
v_call: TRBV7-2
d_call: TRBD2

cdr3_nt: TGTGCCAGCAGCCCCTATGGGACTAGCGTCTCCTACGAGCAGTACTTC
cdr3_aa: CASSPYGTSVSYEQYF
clone_size: NA
j_call: TRBJ2-7
v_call: TRBV7-3
d_call: TRBD2

cdr3_nt: TGTGCCAGCAGCTTGGGGCCAGGGGAGTTCACTGAAGCTTTCTTT
cdr3_aa: CASSLGPGEFTEAFF
clone_size: once
j_call: TRBJ1-1
v_call: TRBV5-4
d_call: NA

cdr3_nt: TGTGCCTGGAGAGGAGCTGAAGCTTTCTTT
cdr3_aa: CAWRGAEAFF
clone_size: NA
j_call: TRBJ1-1
v_call: TRBV30
d_call: NA

cdr3_nt: TGTGCCAGCAGCAAGACTAGCGGGAGGTATGAGCAGTTCTTC
cdr3_aa: CASSKTSGRYEQFF
clone_size: once
j_call: TRBJ2-1
v_call: TRBV6-2/TRBV6-3
d_call: TRBD2

cdr3_nt: TGTGCCAGCAGTCCAACAGGGGCGGGCGGAAACACCATATATTTT
cdr3_aa: CASSPTGAGGNTIYF
clone_size: NA
j_call: TRBJ1-3
v_call: TRBV6-5
d_call: TRBD1